Below are 15 T cell receptor beta chains sequenced from a single sample in a study of post-analysis software for immune sequencing data. These receptors' targets are unknown. The TCR beta cDNA libraries contained unique molecular identifiers. TCRdb reprocessed the PCR reads via MiXCR and lists one record per CDR3 protein. The top ten hold 10% to 15% of the sample, which has approximately 360,000 distinct CDR3 sequences, around 33% seen once. Study-wide findings and caveats: Controls showed lower frequencies than patients for roughly 5 TRBV segments, and TRBV5-6, TRBV5-1 and TRBV20-1 were among these.

Sequencing was performed on blood. Receptor source: a girl under 18 with multiple sclerosis.

This clonotype was seen a few times. CDR3 loop: CASSQDFPRINTEAFF. The CDR3 DNA follows: TGCGCCAGCAGCCAAGATTTTCCCAGGATTAACACTGAAGCTTTCTTT. The J gene is TRBJ1-1, the V gene TRBV4-3, with no clear D. Per germline, CDR1 LGHNA and CDR2 YSLEER. Trimming stripped 0 bases from V and 2 bases from J, with 13 bases between. The CDR3 extends over 16 amino acids.

This clonotype was observed many times. This chain joins TRBV20-1 and TRBJ2-1; D ambiguous. Germline loops: CDR1 DFQATT, CDR2 SNEGSKA (reference sequence). CDR3 length: 15 residues. Between the trimmed V and J ends, which lost 0 bases and 0 bases, there was a span of 9 bases. The CDR3 coding sequence is TGCAGTGCTAGAGATTTGGGCAGCTCCTACAATGAGCAGTTCTTC. Amino acids: CSARDLGSSYNEQFF.

The sample holds a few counts of this clonotype. This chain joins TRBV5-1 and TRBJ2-7, with unresolved D. Germline values: CDR1 SGHRS, CDR2 YFSETQ. Trimming removed 5 bases from V and 4 bases from J, with 7 bases in between. CDR3 length equals 11 residues. CDR3 protein: CASRGRYEQYF. The CDR3 nucleotides read TGCGCCAGCAGGGGCCGGTACGAGCAGTACTTC.

The sample holds many counts of this clonotype. This chain connects TRBV10-3 to TRBJ2-7; D is possibly TRBD1 or TRBD2 (5 bases each). The V gene's germline CDR1 is ENHRY and CDR2 SYGVKD. CDR3 length equals 17 residues. The germline V and J ends were trimmed by 4 bases and 2 bases, with 21 bases remaining between them. CDR3 in amino acids: CAISGERGTAPPYEQYF. DNA for the CDR3: TGTGCCATCAGTGGGGAAAGAGGGACGGCGCCGCCCTACGAGCAGTACTTC.

The V and J genes are TRBV4-3 and TRBJ2-2; 7 bases are shared with TRBD1. Trimming at V came to 1 base and at J to 7 bases, leaving 6 bases not matched to a gene. The CDR3 runs 15 residues. Germline CDR1 is LGHNA and CDR2 is YSLEER. The CDR3 DNA is TGCGCCAGCAGCCAAGTTGACAGGGACAGCGGGGAGCTGTTTTTT. Its translation is CASSQVDRDSGELFF.

The rearrangement uses TRBV20-1 and TRBJ2-1; tentatively, D is TRBD1 (5 bases). Germline V CDR1 and CDR2: DFQATT, SNEGSKA (reference sequence). V lost 5 bases to trimming and J lost 4 bases, with 15 bases between them. The CDR3 totals 14 residues. CDR3 in DNA: TGCAGTGCTCATGACAGATTTAATTACAATGAGCAGTTCTTC. Translation: CSAHDRFNYNEQFF.

This clonotype was seen a few times. The chain carries TRBV10-2 and TRBJ2-1; D is undetermined. Between the trimmed V and J ends, which lost 4 bases and 6 bases, there was a span of 10 bases. Germline V gene data show CDR1 as WSHSY and CDR2 as SAAADI. The CDR3 covers 13 residues. The CDR3 region has the DNA TGCGCCAGCAGTGTAGCCCAGCCCAATGAGCAGTTCTTC. Protein: CASSVAQPNEQFF.

This clonotype appeared many times. The chain recombines TRBV4-2 with TRBJ1-2; 10 bases are shared with TRBD1. This CDR3 contains 15 residues. V lost 4 bases and J lost 4; bases outside the gene matches: 6. The germline gives CDR1 LGHNA, CDR2 YNFKEQ. This CDR3 is CASSPPGQGTYGYTF. As DNA, the CDR3 is TGTGCCAGCAGCCCCCCGGGACAGGGGACCTATGGCTACACCTTC.

The chain has TRBV6-2 or TRBV6-3 and TRBJ1-5; D call uncertain. CDR1 and CDR2 from the germline V gene are MNHEY and SVGEGT. Trimming left V 7 bases short and J 3 bases short, with 13 bases between. There are 14 residues in the CDR3. The CDR3 DNA sequence: TGTGCCAGCACTACCCTTTCCGCCAATCAGCCCCAGCATTTT. Encoded protein: CASTTLSANQPQHF.

This chain joins TRBV29-1 and TRBJ2-7; 7 bases map to TRBD2. V dropped 4 bases and J dropped 7; count of bases not matched to a gene: 7. The germline V gene encodes CDR1 SQVTM and CDR2 ANQGSEA. This CDR3 comprises 12 residues. CDR3 coding DNA: TGCAGCGTTGCGGGGGACTACAATGAGCAGTACTTC. This sequence encodes CSVAGDYNEQYF.

The V and J genes are TRBV3-1 and TRBJ1-6; TRBD1 is a possible D gene (6 bases). V lost 8 bases to trimming and J lost 7 bases, with 15 bases between them. The CDR3 extends over 14 amino acids. CDR1 and CDR2 from the germline V gene are LGHDT and YNNKEL (reference sequence). CDR3 in DNA: TGTGCCAGCTCGCCAGGGGAGCGGAATTCACCCCTCCACTTT. Protein sequence: CASSPGERNSPLHF.

Only a few counts were recorded for this clonotype. The chain uses TRBV4-1 and TRBJ2-7; the D is unclear. Germline CDR1 and CDR2: MGHRA and YSYEKL. The ends were cut back, 3 bases at V and 5 bases at J, with 14 bases in the middle. The CDR3 has 14 residues. The CDR3 DNA is TGCGCCAGCAGCCAGGCGAATCCGTACCACGAGCAGTACTTC. This encodes CASSQANPYHEQYF.

The chain links TRBV3-1 to TRBJ2-1, with unresolved D. V lost 1 base and J lost 7, with 8 bases in between. The CDR3 extends over 13 amino acids. CDR1 is LGHDT, CDR2 YNNKEL, per germline (reference sequence). CDR3 DNA sequence: TGTGCCAGCAGCCAAGTTACGAATAATGAGCAGTTCTTC. Translation: CASSQVTNNEQFF.

This clonotype turned up a few times. The CDR3 spells CASSYSRTLGNIQYF. In DNA, the CDR3 is TGTGCCAGCAGTTACTCCCGGACCCTAGGAAACATTCAGTACTTC. The V and J genes are TRBV6-2 or TRBV6-3 and TRBJ2-5; no clear D. The last part of the DNA fits TRBJ2-4 better; the J call may be wrong. CDR1 and CDR2 (germline): MNHEY, SVGEGT. This CDR3 contains 15 residues.

The rearrangement uses TRBV20-1 and TRBJ2-3, with a weak D call TRBD2 (5 bases). The CDR3 is 16 amino acids. Deletions cut 0 bases from V and 2 bases from J, with 15 bases between. Germline-derived CDR1 and CDR2 are DFQATT and SNEGSKA (reference sequence). DNA of the CDR3: TGCAGTGCTAGAGATCCCGGACTTTTTTACACAGATACGCAGTATTTT. This codes for CSARDPGLFYTDTQYF.